This T cell receptor (beta chain) was documented in a study of blood T cells in healthy people across ages. Germline V gene data show CDR1 as KGHDR and CDR2 as SFDVKD. V was shortened by 4 bases and J by 5 bases, with 11 bases between the two germline ends. The CDR3 runs to 14 residues. Study-wide results and caveats: In these data, TCR beta diversity tracked strongly with naive T cell percentage. Measured against age, TCR beta diversity per million T cells decreased in a roughly linear manner.

It was with a sample-barcoded 5' primer and a J-beta primer mix that a second PCR of roughly 7 to 12 cycles was run. MiXCR, applied by TCRdb to the 5' RACE reads, yields one record per CDR3 protein. Of some 690,000 distinct CDR3 sequences listed, roughly 20% are singletons. The sample holds a few counts of this clonotype. Its target is unknown. Peripheral blood samples of roughly 9.9 milliliters were drawn from each donor. This chain connects TRBV24-1 to TRBJ2-1, with TRBD1 as a possible D gene (6 bases). Sequenced: blood. The TCR was taken from an older man in good health. The CDR3 nucleotides are TGTGCCACCAGTGACCCCACAGGGAACAATGAGCAGTTCTTC. Protein product: CATSDPTGNNEQFF.